The sequence of this T cell receptor (beta chain) was determined in a study of CD8+CD57+ T cells in acquired aplastic anemia. Study information: When averaged, DNA from sorted CD4+ and CD8+ cells came to approximately 3.2 ug. Reads per healthy sample averaged roughly 9.9 million (CD4+) and under 13 million (CD8+). Study-wide results and limits: Researchers report that around 30 CD8+ CDR3 sequences appeared in both patients and controls. With respect to CD8+ Simpson's diversity, patients and controls did not differ significantly.

Remarks on this clonotype: The antigen remains unidentified.

In germline, CDR1 is LNHNV, CDR2 YYDKDF (reference sequence). Trimming shortened V by 3 bases and J by 8 bases, and 8 bases separated the two germline ends. This CDR3 has 13 residues. It was genomic DNA that served as the template for profiling TCR beta VDJ and CDR3. Each CDR3 protein is one row after TCRdb ran MiXCR on the reads. The table records roughly 58,000 distinct CDR3 sequences, roughly 54% of them present only once. The receptor was isolated from a human donor in good health, serving as a control. What was sequenced was sorted CD4+, CD8+, or CD8+CD57+ T cells (not recorded which) from PBMCs. V and J are TRBV15 and TRBJ1-6; the D is unclear. The CDR3 region has the DNA TGTGCCACCAGCAGTCGAGAGCATTCACCCCTCCACTTT. Encoded protein: CATSSREHSPLHF.